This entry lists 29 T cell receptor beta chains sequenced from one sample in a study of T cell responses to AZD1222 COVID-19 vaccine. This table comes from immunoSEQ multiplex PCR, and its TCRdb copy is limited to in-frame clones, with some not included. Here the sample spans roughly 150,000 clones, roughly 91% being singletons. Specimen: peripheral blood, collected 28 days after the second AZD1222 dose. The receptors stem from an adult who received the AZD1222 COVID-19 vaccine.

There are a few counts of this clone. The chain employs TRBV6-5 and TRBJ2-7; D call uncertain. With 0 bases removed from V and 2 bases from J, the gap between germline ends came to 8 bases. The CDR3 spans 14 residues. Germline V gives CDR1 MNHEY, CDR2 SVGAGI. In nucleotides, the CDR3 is TGTGCCAGCAGTTACTCTCGAGGACCCTACGAGCAGTACTTC. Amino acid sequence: CASSYSRGPYEQYF.

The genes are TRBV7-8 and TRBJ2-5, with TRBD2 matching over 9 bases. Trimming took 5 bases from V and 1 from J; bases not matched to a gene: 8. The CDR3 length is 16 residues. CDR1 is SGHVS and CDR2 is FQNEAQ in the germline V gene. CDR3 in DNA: TGTGCCAGCAGCCCCTCAGGCGGGAGGGCCCAAGAGACCCAGTACTTC. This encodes CASSPSGGRAQETQYF.

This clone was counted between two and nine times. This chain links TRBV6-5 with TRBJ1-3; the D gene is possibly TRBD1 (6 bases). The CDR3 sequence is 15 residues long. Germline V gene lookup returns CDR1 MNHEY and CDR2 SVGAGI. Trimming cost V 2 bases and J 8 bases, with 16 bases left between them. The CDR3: CASSYRTGSAYTIYF. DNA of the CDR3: TGTGCCAGCAGTTACCGTACAGGGAGCGCCTACACCATATATTTT.

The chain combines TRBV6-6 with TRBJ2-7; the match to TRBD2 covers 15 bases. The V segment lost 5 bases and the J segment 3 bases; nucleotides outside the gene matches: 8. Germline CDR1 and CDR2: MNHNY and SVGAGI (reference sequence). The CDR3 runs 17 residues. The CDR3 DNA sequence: TGTGCCAGCAGTCGGACTAGCGGGGGGGCCATGGGCTACGAGCAGTACTTC. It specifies CASSRTSGGAMGYEQYF.

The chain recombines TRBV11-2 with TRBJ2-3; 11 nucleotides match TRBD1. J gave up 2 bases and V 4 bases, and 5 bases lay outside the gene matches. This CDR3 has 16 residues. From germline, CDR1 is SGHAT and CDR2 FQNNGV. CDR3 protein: CASSSGQGAHTDTQYF. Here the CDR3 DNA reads TGTGCCAGCAGCTCCGGACAGGGGGCCCACACAGATACGCAGTATTTT.

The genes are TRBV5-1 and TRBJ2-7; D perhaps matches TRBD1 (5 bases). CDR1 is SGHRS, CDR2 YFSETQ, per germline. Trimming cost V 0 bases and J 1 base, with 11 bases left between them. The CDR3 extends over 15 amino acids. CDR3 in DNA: TGCGCCAGCAGCTTGGCTCCAGGGCCATCCTACGAGCAGTACTTC. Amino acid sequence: CASSLAPGPSYEQYF.

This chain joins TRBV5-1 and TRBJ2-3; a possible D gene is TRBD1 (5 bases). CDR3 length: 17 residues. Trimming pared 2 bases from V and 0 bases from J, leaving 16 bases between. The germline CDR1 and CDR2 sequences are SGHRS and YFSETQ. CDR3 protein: CASSFTLQVYSTDTQYF. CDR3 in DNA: TGCGCCAGCAGCTTCACCTTACAGGTATATAGCACAGATACGCAGTATTTT.

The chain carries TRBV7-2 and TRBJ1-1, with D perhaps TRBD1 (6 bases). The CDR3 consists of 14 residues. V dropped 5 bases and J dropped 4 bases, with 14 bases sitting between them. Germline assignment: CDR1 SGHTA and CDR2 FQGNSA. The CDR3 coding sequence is TGTGCCAGCAGCCTCCGACAGGAGATCACTGAAGCTTTCTTT. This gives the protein CASSLRQEITEAFF.

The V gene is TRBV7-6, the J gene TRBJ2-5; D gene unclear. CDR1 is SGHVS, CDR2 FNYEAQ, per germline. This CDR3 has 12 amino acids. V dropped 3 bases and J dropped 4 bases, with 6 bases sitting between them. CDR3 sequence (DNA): TGTGCCAGCAGCTTCTTTGGAGAGACCCAGTACTTC. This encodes CASSFFGETQYF.

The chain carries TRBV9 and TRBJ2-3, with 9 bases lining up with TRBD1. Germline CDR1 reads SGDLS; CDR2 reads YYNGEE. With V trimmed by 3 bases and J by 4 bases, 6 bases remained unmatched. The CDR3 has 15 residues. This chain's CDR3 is CASSARTGDADTQYF. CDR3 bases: TGTGCCAGCAGCGCCCGGACAGGGGATGCAGATACGCAGTATTTT.

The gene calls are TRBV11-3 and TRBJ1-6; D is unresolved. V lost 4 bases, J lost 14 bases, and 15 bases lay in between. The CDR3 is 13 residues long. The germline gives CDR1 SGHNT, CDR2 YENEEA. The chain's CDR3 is CASSSTHLLTLHF. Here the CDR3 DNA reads TGTGCCAGCAGCTCGACACACTTGCTCACCCTCCACTTT.

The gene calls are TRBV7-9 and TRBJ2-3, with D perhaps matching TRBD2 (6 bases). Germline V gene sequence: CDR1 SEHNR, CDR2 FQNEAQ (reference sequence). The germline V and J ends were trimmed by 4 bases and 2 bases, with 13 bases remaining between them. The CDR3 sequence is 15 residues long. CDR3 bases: TGTGCCAGCAGCTCCGGGACTGCGAACACAGATACGCAGTATTTT. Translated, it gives CASSSGTANTDTQYF. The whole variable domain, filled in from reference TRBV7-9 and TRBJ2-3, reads DTGVSQNPRHKITKRGQNVTFRCDPISEHNRLYWYRQTLGQGPEFLTYFQNEAQLEKSRLLSDRFSAERPKGSFSTLEIQRTEQGDSAMYLCASSSGTANTDTQYFGPGTRLTVL.

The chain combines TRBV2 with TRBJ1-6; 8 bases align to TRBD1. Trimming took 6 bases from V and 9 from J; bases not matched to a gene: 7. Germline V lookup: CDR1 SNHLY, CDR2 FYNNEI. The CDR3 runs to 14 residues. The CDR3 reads CASRGQAFGSPLHF. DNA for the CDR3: TGTGCCAGCAGGGGACAGGCTTTTGGTTCACCCCTCCACTTT.

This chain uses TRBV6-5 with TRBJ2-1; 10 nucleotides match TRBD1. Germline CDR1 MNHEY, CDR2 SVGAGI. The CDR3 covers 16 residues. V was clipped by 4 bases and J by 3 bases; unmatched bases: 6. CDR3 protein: CASSLRDRGFYNEQFF. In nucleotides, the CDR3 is TGTGCCAGCAGTTTGAGGGACAGGGGATTCTACAATGAGCAGTTCTTC.

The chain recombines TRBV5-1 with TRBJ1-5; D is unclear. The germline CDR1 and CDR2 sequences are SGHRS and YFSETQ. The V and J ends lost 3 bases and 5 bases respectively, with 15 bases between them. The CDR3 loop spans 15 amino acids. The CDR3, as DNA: TGCGCCAGCAGCTCGGAAGGCCTTAGTGATCAGCCCCAGCATTTT. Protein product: CASSSEGLSDQPQHF.

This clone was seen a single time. CDR3 bases: TGTGCCAGCAATAACGGGGAACTCACCGGGGAGCTGTTTTTT. Translated, it gives CASNNGELTGELFF. This chain joins TRBV27 and TRBJ2-2; D is possibly TRBD2 (5 bases). This CDR3 has 14 amino acids. V lost 7 bases to trimming and J lost 4 bases, with 13 bases between them. The germline V gene encodes CDR1 MNHEY and CDR2 SMNVEV (reference sequence).

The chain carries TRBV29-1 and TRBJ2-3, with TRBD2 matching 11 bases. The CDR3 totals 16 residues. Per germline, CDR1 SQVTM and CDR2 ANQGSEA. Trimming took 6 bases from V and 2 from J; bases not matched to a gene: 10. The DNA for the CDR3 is TGCAGCGTCTCAGGCCTAGCGGGGGGAAACACAGATACGCAGTATTTT. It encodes CSVSGLAGGNTDTQYF.

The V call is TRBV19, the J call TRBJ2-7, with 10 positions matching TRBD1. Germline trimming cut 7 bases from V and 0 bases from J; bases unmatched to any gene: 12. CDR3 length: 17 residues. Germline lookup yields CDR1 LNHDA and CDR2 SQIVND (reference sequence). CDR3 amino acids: CASTPQVGQGPSYEQYF. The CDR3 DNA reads TGTGCCAGTACCCCCCAGGTGGGACAGGGGCCCTCCTACGAGCAGTACTTC.

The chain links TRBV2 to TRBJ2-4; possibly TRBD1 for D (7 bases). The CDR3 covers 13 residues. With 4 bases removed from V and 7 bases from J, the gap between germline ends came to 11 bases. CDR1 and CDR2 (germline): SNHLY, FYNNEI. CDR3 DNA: TGTGCCAGCAGTGGCCCAGGGGGGAACATTCAGTACTTC. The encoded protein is CASSGPGGNIQYF.

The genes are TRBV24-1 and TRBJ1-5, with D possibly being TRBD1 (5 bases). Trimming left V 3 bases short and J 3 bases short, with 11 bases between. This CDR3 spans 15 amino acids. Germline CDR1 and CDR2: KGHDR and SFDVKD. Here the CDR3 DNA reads TGTGCCACCAGTGATCACAGGAGGCCCAATCAGCCCCAGCATTTT. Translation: CATSDHRRPNQPQHF.

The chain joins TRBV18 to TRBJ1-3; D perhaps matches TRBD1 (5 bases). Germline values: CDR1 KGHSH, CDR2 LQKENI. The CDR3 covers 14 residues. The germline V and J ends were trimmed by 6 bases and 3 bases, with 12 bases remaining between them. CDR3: CASSEGFGGNTIYF. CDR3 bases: TGTGCCAGCTCGGAGGGGTTCGGTGGAAACACCATATATTTT.

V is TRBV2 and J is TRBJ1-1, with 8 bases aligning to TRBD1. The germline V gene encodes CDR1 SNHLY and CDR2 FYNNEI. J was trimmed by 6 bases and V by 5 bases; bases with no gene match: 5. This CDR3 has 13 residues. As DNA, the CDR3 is TGTGCCAGCAGTAGACAGGGGTCGCCTGAAGCTTTCTTT. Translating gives CASSRQGSPEAFF.

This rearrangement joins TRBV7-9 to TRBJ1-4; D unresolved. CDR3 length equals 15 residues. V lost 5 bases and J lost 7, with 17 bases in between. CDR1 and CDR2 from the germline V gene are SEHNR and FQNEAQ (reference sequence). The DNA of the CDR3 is TGTGCCAGCAGCGCCCTTTTGAAGGATCCTGAAAAACTGTTTTTT. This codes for CASSALLKDPEKLFF.

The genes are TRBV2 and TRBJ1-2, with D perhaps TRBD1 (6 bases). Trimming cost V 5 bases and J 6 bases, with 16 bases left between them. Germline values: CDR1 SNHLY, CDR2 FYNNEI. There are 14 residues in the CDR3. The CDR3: CASSFYRVEDGYTF. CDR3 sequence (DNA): TGTGCCAGCAGTTTCTACAGGGTCGAGGATGGCTACACCTTC. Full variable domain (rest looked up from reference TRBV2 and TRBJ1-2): EPEVTQTPSHQVTQMGQEVILRCVPISNHLYFYWYRQILGQKVEFLVSFYNNEISEKSEIFDDQFSVERPDGSNFTLKIRSTKLEDSAMYFCASSFYRVEDGYTFGSGTRLTVV.

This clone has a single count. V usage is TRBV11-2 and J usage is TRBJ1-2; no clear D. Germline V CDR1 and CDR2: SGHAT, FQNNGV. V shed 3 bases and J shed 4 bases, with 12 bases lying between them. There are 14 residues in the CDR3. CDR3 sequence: CASSLSHEGYGYTF. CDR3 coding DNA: TGTGCCAGCAGCTTGTCCCACGAGGGCTATGGCTACACCTTC.

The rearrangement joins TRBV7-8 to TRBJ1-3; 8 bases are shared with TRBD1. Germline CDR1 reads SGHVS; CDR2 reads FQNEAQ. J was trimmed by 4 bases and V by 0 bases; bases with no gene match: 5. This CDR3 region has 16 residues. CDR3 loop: CASSLAGDRRGNTIYF. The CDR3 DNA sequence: TGTGCCAGCAGCTTAGCCGGGGACAGGAGGGGAAACACCATATATTTT. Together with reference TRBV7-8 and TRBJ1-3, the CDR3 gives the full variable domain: GAGVSQSPRYKVAKRGQDVALRCDPISGHVSLFWYQQALGQGPEFLTYFQNEAQLDKSGLPSDRFFAERPEGSVSTLKIQRTQQEDSAVYLCASSLAGDRRGNTIYFGEGSWLTVV.

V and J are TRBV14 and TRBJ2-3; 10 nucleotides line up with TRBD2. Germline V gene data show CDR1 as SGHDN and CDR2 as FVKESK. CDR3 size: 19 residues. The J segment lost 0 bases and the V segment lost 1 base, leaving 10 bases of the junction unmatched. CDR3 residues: CASSQGQRGGPTSTDTQYF. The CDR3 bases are TGTGCCAGCAGCCAAGGGCAGCGGGGGGGCCCTACTAGCACAGATACGCAGTATTTT.

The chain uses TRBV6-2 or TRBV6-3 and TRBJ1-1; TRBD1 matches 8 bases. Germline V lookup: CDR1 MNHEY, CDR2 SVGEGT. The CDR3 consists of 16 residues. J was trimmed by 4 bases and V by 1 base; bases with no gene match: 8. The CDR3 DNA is TGTGCCAGCAGTTACTTCCGGGACAGGCGTCTCACTGAAGCTTTCTTT. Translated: CASSYFRDRRLTEAFF.

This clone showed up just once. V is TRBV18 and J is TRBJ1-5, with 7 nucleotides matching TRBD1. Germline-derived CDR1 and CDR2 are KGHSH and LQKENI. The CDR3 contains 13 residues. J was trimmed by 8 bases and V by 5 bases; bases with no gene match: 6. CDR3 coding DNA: TGTGCCAGCTCATCTGACAGGGTCGAGCCCCAGCATTTT. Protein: CASSSDRVEPQHF.